This T cell receptor beta chain was sequenced for a study of blood T cell repertoires in COVID-19. Background on the study: Samples representing acute and convalescent COVID-19 were sourced from the United States, Italy and Spain. In each case, the material was cDNA or gDNA derived from T cells, B-cell-depleted T cells, or PBMCs.

Generated by immunoSEQ multiplex PCR, the TCRdb table keeps only in-frame clones and is missing some. The table records roughly 240,000 clones, 90% of them present only once. Grouping used clinical history reported by participants in a survey and questionnaire. All exposed participants met a person with COVID-19 within 2 weeks before entering the study. This receptor was obtained from a man in his forties or fifties who had been exposed to COVID-19. The sample comprised PBMCs or T cells enriched from blood (not recorded which).

The CDR3, as DNA: TGTGCCAGCAGTGGTCAGCGATACATGGGCAATCAGCCCCAGCATTTT. Translated, it gives CASSGQRYMGNQPQHF. The chain uses TRBV6-1 and TRBJ1-5, with D unclear. CDR3 length: 16 amino acids. Per the germline V gene, CDR1 is MNHNS and CDR2 is SASEGT. V was pared by 4 bases and J by 2 bases, with 15 bases between.